Below are 16 T cell receptor beta chains sequenced from a single sample in a study of post-analysis software for immune sequencing data. Overall study findings and caveats: Patients carried a few TRBV segments more frequently than controls did, and TRBV5-6, TRBV5-1 and TRBV20-1 were among them.

Unique molecular identifiers were carried by the TCR beta cDNA libraries. MiXCR, run by TCRdb on the PCR reads, gives a single entry per CDR3 protein. The table has over 150,000 distinct CDR3 sequences, approximately 30% seen once; the top ten hold about 1.4%. No antigen has been identified for these receptors. Sample: blood. These receptors were collected from a girl aged 5-17 years with multiple sclerosis.

This clonotype was observed at least ten times. V usage is TRBV12-3 or TRBV12-4 and J usage is TRBJ1-2, with TRBD1 matching over 10 bases. The CDR3 consists of 13 residues. V was clipped by 7 bases and J by 5 bases; unmatched bases: 4. Written as DNA, the CDR3 is TGTGCCAGCACAGGGACAGGGGCTTATGGCTACACCTTC. Its protein is CASTGTGAYGYTF.

This clonotype showed up just once. With a much larger clone just one base away, this may be a read error. The gene calls are TRBV19 and TRBJ2-5; possible D gene TRBD1, 5 bases. The germline V gene has CDR1 LNHDA and CDR2 SQIVND (reference sequence). This CDR3 is 13 amino acids long. CDR3: CVSSISPGETQYF. The CDR3 DNA follows: TGTGTCAGTAGTATCTCGCCAGGGGAGACCCAGTACTTC.

In its sample, this clonotype was seen many times. The rearrangement uses TRBV6-5 and TRBJ1-4; D unresolved. This CDR3 is 14 amino acids long. Germline-derived CDR1 and CDR2 are MNHEY and SVGAGI. Trimming removed 6 bases from V and 7 bases from J, with 15 bases in between. DNA of the CDR3: TGTGCCAGCAGCCGTATGAAGTCGCGTGAAAAACTGTTTTTT. Residues: CASSRMKSREKLFF.

This clonotype was seen more than once but under ten times. This chain connects TRBV20-1 to TRBJ2-5; 8 bases align to TRBD2. The J call may be incorrect, as the DNA end agrees better with TRBJ2-7. Germline V gene sequence: CDR1 DFQATT, CDR2 SNEGSKA (reference sequence). The CDR3 runs 10 residues. In DNA form, the CDR3 reads TGCAGCTTTAGCGGGATCGAGCAGTACTTC. Amino acid sequence: CSFSGIEQYF.

This clonotype was detected many times. This chain links TRBV20-1 with TRBJ1-4; D perhaps matches TRBD1 (5 bases). Trimming took off 5 bases at V and 6 bases at J, with 16 bases between the two ends. The length of the CDR3 is 14 residues. Per the germline V gene, CDR1 is DFQATT and CDR2 is SNEGSKA (reference sequence). The DNA of the CDR3 is TGCAGTGCTGGAAAACCAGGGTCGGATGAAAAACTGTTTTTT. This sequence encodes CSAGKPGSDEKLFF.

This chain links TRBV6-2 or TRBV6-3 with TRBJ2-6, with TRBD1 identical over 9 bases. Germline V gene lookup returns CDR1 MNHEY and CDR2 SVGEGT. The CDR3 is made up of 16 amino acids. With V trimmed by 7 bases and J by 0 bases, 4 bases remained unmatched. In nucleotides, the CDR3 is TGTGCCAGCACCGCGACAGGGGGCTCTGGGGCCAACGTCCTGACTTTC. It encodes CASTATGGSGANVLTF.

This clonotype has only a few counts. The chain combines TRBV29-1 with TRBJ1-1; 9 positions agree with TRBD1. CDR1 and CDR2 (germline): SQVTM, ANQGSEA. The CDR3 contains 15 residues. The trim removed 5 bases at V and 4 bases at J, leaving 11 bases unmatched. CDR3 bases: TGCAGCGTTATTCCCACAGGGGGCGCGTTCACTGAAGCTTTCTTT. Translated: CSVIPTGGAFTEAFF.

This clonotype was picked up many times. The chain recombines TRBV29-1 with TRBJ2-7; TRBD1 or TRBD2 may be the D gene (6 bases each). V was cut by 6 bases and J by 4 bases, with 22 bases left in between. CDR1 and CDR2 (germline): SQVTM, ANQGSEA. CDR3 length: 15 amino acids. In nucleotides, the CDR3 is TGCAGCGTCTCCGATTGGGGGGACAATCCATACGAGCAGTACTTC. It yields the protein CSVSDWGDNPYEQYF.

This clonotype has at least ten counts. CDR3 sequence reads: CATGQSDTQYF. The CDR3 nucleotides read TGTGCCACCGGACAGTCAGATACGCAGTATTTT. This chain uses TRBV24-1 with TRBJ2-3, with a possible D match to TRBD1 (6 bases). CDR3 length equals 11 residues. Germline loops: CDR1 KGHDR, CDR2 SFDVKD. Trimming cost V 9 bases and J 4 bases, with 7 bases left between them.

This clonotype came up a few times. The CDR3 carries no conserved terminal phenylalanine or tryptophan, so it likely arises from a read error. J is TRBJ2-7 and V is TRBV7-2, with 8 nucleotides matching TRBD2. Germline V CDR1 and CDR2: SGHTA, FQGNSA. CDR3 length equals 15 residues. The V gene end was trimmed by 0 bases and the J gene end by 7 bases; junction bases not matched to a gene: 8. CDR3 nucleotides: TGTGCCAGCAGCTTAGCGCGGGGGGCGGTGGGAGAGCAGTACCTC. Encoded protein: CASSLARGAVGEQYL.

This clonotype was recorded at least ten times. The V and J genes are TRBV12-3 or TRBV12-4 and TRBJ2-7; D unclear. This CDR3 region has 14 residues. The V gene lost 2 bases and the J gene lost 1 base, with 9 bases spanning the gap. The chain's CDR3 is CASSLSGVSYEQYF. DNA of the CDR3: TGTGCCAGCAGTTTAAGTGGGGTATCCTACGAGCAGTACTTC.

Remarks on this clonotype: Its ends do not fully match the called genes, so a read error is possible. The rearrangement links TRBV15 to TRBJ2-1; 7 bases line up with TRBD1. The germline gives CDR1 LNHNV, CDR2 YYDKDF (reference sequence). This CDR3 is 15 amino acids long. For the CDR3, the DNA is TGTGCCGCCAGCGGCCGGGACAGACACTACAATGAGCAGTTCTTC. Protein product: CAASGRDRHYNEQFF.

As regards this clonotype: A much larger clone differs by one base, so this may be a read error. This chain links TRBV4-1 with TRBJ2-7; D is uncertain. This CDR3 region has 12 residues. Trimming took off 0 bases at V and 5 bases at J, with 5 bases between the two ends. Germline V CDR1 and CDR2: MGHRA, YSYEKL. DNA of the CDR3: TGCGCCAGCAGCCAAGATCGAAACGAGCAGTACTTC. This gives the protein CASSQDRNEQYF.

This clonotype occurred a few times. The chain combines TRBV14 with TRBJ2-7; D is perhaps TRBD1 (5 bases). Trimming pared 0 bases from V and 3 bases from J, leaving 12 bases between. Germline CDR1 and CDR2: SGHDN and FVKESK. The CDR3 has 15 amino acids. The CDR3 DNA reads TGTGCCAGCAGCCAAGAGGCAGGGTTGAGCTACGAGCAGTACTTC. Protein product: CASSQEAGLSYEQYF.

As concerns this clonotype: An end of the junction differs from the germline gene, which may be a read error. The gene calls are TRBV10-3 and TRBJ2-7, with TRBD1 matching over 7 bases. Germline assignment: CDR1 ENHRY and CDR2 SYGVKD. This CDR3 is built from 15 residues. CDR3 in DNA: TGTGCCAGCAGCCAGAGACAGGGCAGGGCCTACGAGCACTACTTC. It translates to CASSQRQGRAYEHYF.

Note on this clonotype: This may be a read error: a much more frequent sequence differs by one nucleotide. This chain uses TRBV29-1 with TRBJ2-1; D perhaps matches TRBD2 (5 bases). The V end was cut by 8 bases, the J end by 5 bases, with 16 bases between. CDR1 is SQVTM and CDR2 is ANQGSEA in the germline V gene. The CDR3 consists of 13 residues. Here the CDR3 DNA reads TGCAGCAGGGCAGACCGGGAAGACAATGAGCAGTTCTTC. It is translated as CSRADREDNEQFF.